This T cell receptor beta chain was obtained from a study of CD8 T cells in Susac syndrome. The germline V gene encodes CDR1 LNHNV and CDR2 YYDKDF (reference sequence). The CDR3 totals 11 residues. Trimming removed 5 bases from V and 13 bases from J; junction bases left unmatched: 6. An input of roughly 0.45 to 1 ug of RNA was subjected to reverse transcription using random hexamers. TCRdb re-analysed the immunoSEQ multiplex PCR reads in MiXCR, keeping a single row per CDR3 protein. Found here are some 220,000 distinct CDR3 sequences, about 95% of them singletons; the top ten hold 0.08% to 0.095%. Negative isolation was used for CD8+ and CD4+ T cells, and FACS enrichment was applied to TEMRA cells.

Sequencing used CD4+ T cells from PBMCs. The chain couples TRBV15 to TRBJ2-3; TRBD2 matches at 7 bases. This TCR was sampled from a human donor with multiple sclerosis. The CDR3 DNA reads as TGTGCCACCAGCGGCGGGAGTAAGGAGTATTTT. Its protein is CATSGGSKEYF.